These 20 T cell receptor beta chains originate from one sample sequenced in a study of cytomegalovirus exposure and HLA in healthy donors. The study ran its PCR with 60 Vbeta and 13 Jbeta primers. Using immunoSEQ multiplex PCR, the repertoire was profiled, and TCRdb retains in-frame clones only, with some absent. The sample records over 130,000 clones, 82% being singletons. Sequencing was performed on PBMCs. The receptors were gathered from a male donor in good health and CMV-seronegative.

The rearrangement links TRBV5-1 to TRBJ1-3, with 8 bases fitting TRBD1. Trimming at V came to 4 bases and at J to 11 bases, leaving 11 bases not matched to a gene. This CDR3 is 14 amino acids long. The germline gives CDR1 SGHRS, CDR2 YFSETQ. This CDR3 is CASSAGTGVMAIYF. CDR3 bases: TGCGCCAGCAGCGCCGGGACAGGCGTGATGGCCATATATTTT.

The chain uses TRBV2 and TRBJ1-2, with TRBD1 matching 7 bases. The germline V gene encodes CDR1 SNHLY and CDR2 FYNNEI. This CDR3 contains 16 residues. The V gene end was trimmed by 6 bases and the J gene end by 6 bases; junction bases not matched to a gene: 16. The CDR3 region is CASRTRPGTDSNGYTF. CDR3 in DNA: TGTGCCAGCAGGACCCGCCCAGGGACAGACTCGAATGGCTACACCTTC.

In DNA, the CDR3 is TGCGCCAGCAGCCCTAGGGGGTCCTATGGCTACACCTTC. Its translation is CASSPRGSYGYTF. The gene calls are TRBV4-3 and TRBJ1-2, with D maybe TRBD1 (6 bases). Germline lookup yields CDR1 LGHNA and CDR2 YSLEER. The ends were cut back, 4 bases at V and 4 bases at J, with 10 bases in the middle. This CDR3 comprises 13 residues.

V is TRBV28 and J is TRBJ2-1, with 16 bases aligning to TRBD2. Germline CDR1 is MDHEN and CDR2 is SYDVKM. The CDR3 length is 18 residues. After removal of 5 bases from V and 6 bases from J, the junction contained 10 bases not matched to a gene. CDR3 sequence reads: CASSTPGTSGRAFNEQFF. CDR3 sequence (DNA): TGTGCCAGCAGTACCCCCGGGACTAGCGGGAGGGCCTTCAATGAGCAGTTCTTC.

V gene TRBV27 combines with J gene TRBJ2-5; 9 bases align to TRBD1. The CDR3 covers 15 residues. Trimming at V came to 8 bases and at J to 5 bases, leaving 12 bases not matched to a gene. The germline gives CDR1 MNHEY, CDR2 SMNVEV (reference sequence). The CDR3 sequence: CASRRYRGLGETQYF. CDR3 DNA sequence: TGTGCCAGCCGACGGTACAGGGGGCTAGGGGAGACCCAGTACTTC.

This clone was detected a few times. The chain uses TRBV7-9 and TRBJ1-5; perhaps TRBD1 as D (5 bases). CDR1 is SEHNR, CDR2 FQNEAQ, per germline (reference sequence). V shed 1 base and J shed 5 bases, with 15 bases lying between them. There are 16 residues in the CDR3. CDR3 amino acids: CASSLGQPNIYQPQHF. The CDR3, as DNA: TGTGCCAGCAGCTTAGGACAGCCGAATATTTATCAGCCCCAGCATTTT.

This chain links TRBV14 with TRBJ2-3; 7 bases are shared with TRBD2. J gave up 1 base and V 2 bases, and 9 bases lay outside the gene matches. This CDR3 comprises 17 residues. Germline V gene sequence: CDR1 SGHDN, CDR2 FVKESK. CDR3 residues: CASSQLLAGRGTDTQYF. The CDR3 DNA reads as TGTGCCAGCAGCCAACTCTTAGCGGGCAGAGGCACAGATACGCAGTATTTT.

This chain joins TRBV7-9 and TRBJ2-3, with TRBD2 as a possible D gene (5 bases). This CDR3 region has 13 residues. Trimming took off 3 bases at V and 3 bases at J, with 7 bases between the two ends. Per the germline V gene, CDR1 is SEHNR and CDR2 is FQNEAQ (reference sequence). In DNA, the CDR3 is TGTGCCAGCAGCTTTTGGGAGACAGATACGCAGTATTTT. This translates into CASSFWETDTQYF.

This clone has more than one count but fewer than ten. The chain couples TRBV28 to TRBJ2-7; tentative D call: TRBD2 (7 bases). Germline V gives CDR1 MDHEN, CDR2 SYDVKM. The V gene lost 8 bases and the J gene lost 0 bases, with 11 bases spanning the gap. The length of the CDR3 is 13 residues. DNA for the CDR3: TGTGCCAGCGGGGGGGGCAGCTCCTACGAGCAGTACTTC. Encoded protein: CASGGGSSYEQYF.

This clone was seen a few times. V gene TRBV7-9 combines with J gene TRBJ1-2, with 7 bases lining up with TRBD1. Germline V gene lookup returns CDR1 SEHNR and CDR2 FQNEAQ (reference sequence). V lost 4 bases and J lost 8; bases outside the gene matches: 7. CDR3 length equals 13 residues. The CDR3 DNA reads as TGTGCCAGCAGCTATGGACAGGATTCGGGCTACACCTTC. This translates into CASSYGQDSGYTF.

The gene calls are TRBV7-6 and TRBJ1-3; unclear D gene. CDR1 is SGHVS and CDR2 is FNYEAQ in the germline V gene. The CDR3 is made up of 16 amino acids. Trimming left V 0 bases short and J 4 bases short, with 13 bases between. This chain's CDR3 is CASSLAMGGSGNTIYF. For the CDR3, the DNA is TGTGCCAGCAGCTTAGCGATGGGAGGGTCCGGAAACACCATATATTTT.

The chain carries TRBV7-2 and TRBJ2-5; 11 bases line up with TRBD2. The DNA end is more similar to TRBJ2-7, so the J call may be wrong. The CDR3 is 14 residues long. The V gene's germline CDR1 is SGHTA and CDR2 FQGNSA. The DNA for the CDR3 is TGTGCCAGCACCCTAGCGGGAGGCATCCACGAGCAGTACTTC. Amino acids: CASTLAGGIHEQYF.

The chain links TRBV9 to TRBJ1-1, with a tentative D call TRBD1 (6 bases). The V end lost 6 bases, the J end lost 0 bases, and 15 bases lay between the germline ends. CDR3 length: 15 amino acids. CDR1 is SGDLS and CDR2 is YYNGEE in the germline V gene. CDR3 sequence (DNA): TGTGCCAGCATAGGGACCGGGGACATGAACACTGAAGCTTTCTTT. Translating gives CASIGTGDMNTEAFF.

CDR3 sequence (DNA): TGCGCCAGCAGCCTCTTCCCCGGGACAGTCACCTCGAGGGGGGCCAACGTCCTGACTTTC. Translation: CASSLFPGTVTSRGANVLTF. The V and J genes are TRBV4-1 and TRBJ2-6, with 7 bases aligning to TRBD1. Germline loops: CDR1 MGHRA, CDR2 YSYEKL. The CDR3 has 20 residues. Losses at the gene ends were 4 bases for V and 4 bases for J; bases not matched to a gene: 19.

The CDR3: CASSFFPGLQLSGELFF. DNA of the CDR3: TGTGCCAGCAGCTTTTTCCCGGGACTCCAACTATCCGGGGAGCTGTTTTTT. The V and J genes are TRBV7-3 and TRBJ2-2; a weak D match, TRBD2 (6 bases). The CDR3 runs 17 residues. CDR1 is SGHTA and CDR2 is FQGTGA in the germline V gene. The V gene lost 3 bases and the J gene lost 6 bases, with 20 bases spanning the gap.

In the case of this clone: The germline gene is not matched at one end of the junction; a read error may be the cause. This rearrangement joins TRBV6-1 to TRBJ2-7, with TRBD2 matching over 9 bases. This CDR3 has 14 amino acids. Germline assignment: CDR1 MNHNS and CDR2 SASEGT. The CDR3 sequence: CPKALAGRGGEQYF. In DNA, the CDR3 is TGCCCCAAGGCCCTAGCGGGACGGGGCGGGGAGCAGTACTTC.

In this sample, this clone turned up a few times. The rearrangement links TRBV19 to TRBJ2-1, with 7 bases that match TRBD2. Germline CDR1 LNHDA, CDR2 SQIVND (reference sequence). V shed 3 bases, J shed 0 bases, and the junction held 2 bases outside the gene matches. This CDR3 is 15 amino acids long. CDR3 bases: TGTGCCAGTAGTATTCTAGCGGTCTCCTACAATGAGCAGTTCTTC. Its translation is CASSILAVSYNEQFF.

This clone was found once. The chain links TRBV6-5 to TRBJ1-4; D gene uncertain. The V end was cut by 6 bases, the J end by 0 bases, with 11 bases between. The germline V gene has CDR1 MNHEY and CDR2 SVGAGI. The CDR3 extends over 15 amino acids. The chain's CDR3 is CASSLKPSTNEKLFF. The CDR3 nucleotides are TGTGCCAGCAGCCTAAAGCCGTCAACTAATGAAAAACTGTTTTTT.

This clone came up a few times. The chain carries TRBV6-6 and TRBJ2-6; tentatively, D is TRBD2 (5 bases). The V and J ends lost 2 bases and 0 bases respectively, with 8 bases between them. The CDR3 contains 16 residues. Germline V gene lookup returns CDR1 MNHNY and CDR2 SVGAGI (reference sequence). The CDR3 DNA reads as TGTGCCAGCAGTTACCTAGCCCGCTCTGGGGCCAACGTCCTGACTTTC. This gives the protein CASSYLARSGANVLTF.

The J gene is TRBJ2-7, the V gene TRBV28; D remains ambiguous. The CDR3 totals 14 residues. The V gene lost 5 bases and the J gene lost 0 bases, with 11 bases spanning the gap. CDR1 and CDR2 (germline): MDHEN, SYDVKM. CDR3 sequence: CASSPRLGSYEQYF. The CDR3 DNA sequence: TGTGCCAGCAGTCCCCGACTGGGCTCCTACGAGCAGTACTTC.